This TCR beta chain was retrieved from a study of blood T cell repertoires in COVID-19. At the level of the study: Some COVID-19 samples were acute and others convalescent; all came from the United States, Italy and Spain. T cells, B-cell-depleted T cells, or PBMCs provided the cDNA or gDNA that served as material.

The data were produced by immunoSEQ multiplex PCR, yet TCRdb's version contains in-frame clones alone and is incomplete. In the table there are about 180,000 clones, 85% of which are singletons. CDR3 length equals 14 residues. The V end lost 7 bases, the J end lost 7 bases, and 14 bases lay between the germline ends. CDR1 and CDR2 from the germline V gene are SEHNR and FQNEAQ (reference sequence). Recruitment covered about two dozen US areas and drew participants whose ages spanned about 18 to 89 years. Cohort 3 donors counted as recovered after two negative PCRs, clearance, or resolved symptoms. This TCR was sampled from a man aged 35 to 55 who had recovered from COVID-19. The source material was PBMCs or T cells enriched from blood (not recorded which). The chain links TRBV7-9 to TRBJ1-6; D call uncertain. CDR3 bases: TGTGCCAGCACCAAGCACTCGGGGAATTCACCCCTCCACTTT. This gives the protein CASTKHSGNSPLHF.